This passage covers 23 T cell receptor beta chains from one sample sequenced in a study of blood T cells in healthy people across ages (dated by TCRdb to between 2014 and 2017). Receptors were amplified or captured by 5' RACE. These reads were obtained on an Illumina HiSeq 2500. A second PCR of about 7 to 12 cycles was performed with a sample-barcoded 5' primer and a J-beta primer mix. TCRdb handled the public reads itself, with Q25 trimming in fastp and clone calling in MiXCR, and kept productive beta chains. Merged by CDR3 protein, the rows form single entries marked with the most common genes and DNA. Across this sample there are over 1.5 million distinct CDR3 sequences, with roughly 49% seen only once. More than 2% of the sample belongs to the ten largest clones. The sequencing sample was made of blood. The receptors were gathered from a woman between 40 and 55 years old in good health.

This clonotype was seen a single time. The DNA of the CDR3 is TGTGCCAGCAGCACCAACCGCGGTTCACCCCTCCACTTT. The encoded protein is CASSTNRGSPLHF. The chain joins TRBV27 to TRBJ1-6, with D unresolved. The CDR3 runs 13 residues. Trimming took off 6 bases at V and 9 bases at J, with 12 bases between the two ends. Germline V lookup: CDR1 MNHEY, CDR2 SMNVEV (reference sequence).

This clonotype has just one count. Possible read error: a much larger clone is one base away. The V and J genes are TRBV4-1 and TRBJ2-1, with 10 bases aligning to TRBD2. Matching the DNA end better, TRBJ2-7 makes the J call doubtful. This CDR3 has 17 residues. The germline V gene encodes CDR1 MGHRA and CDR2 YSYEKL. This CDR3 is CASSRIAGGNSYNEQYF. For the CDR3, the DNA is TGCGCCAGCAGCCGCATAGCGGGGGGAAACTCCTACAATGAGCAGTACTTC.

This sequence joins TRBV12-3 or TRBV12-4 and TRBJ1-4, with a weak D call TRBD1 (5 bases). This CDR3 contains 18 residues. Between the trimmed V and J ends, which lost 7 bases and 3 bases, there was a span of 24 bases. The CDR3 loop is CASTTLGPAGRANEKLFF. For the CDR3, the DNA is TGTGCCAGCACCACTTTGGGGCCTGCCGGACGGGCTAATGAAAAACTGTTTTTT.

There are a few counts of this clonotype. This chain connects TRBV20-1 to TRBJ2-1; 11 bases are shared with TRBD2. The V gene end was trimmed by 3 bases and the J gene end by 5 bases; junction bases not matched to a gene: 6. CDR1 and CDR2 (germline): DFQATT, SNEGSKA (reference sequence). The length of the CDR3 is 15 residues. The DNA for the CDR3 is TGCAGTGCTAGGATACTAGCGGGGGCCAACAATGAGCAGTTCTTC. Translated, it gives CSARILAGANNEQFF.

The chain links TRBV20-1 to TRBJ1-2, with 7 bases aligning to TRBD1. V dropped 6 bases and J dropped 7; count of bases not matched to a gene: 11. The CDR3 extends over 13 amino acids. Germline CDR1 reads DFQATT; CDR2 reads SNEGSKA (reference sequence). The chain's CDR3 is CSAPGTDLSGYTF. The CDR3 DNA reads as TGCAGTGCGCCCGGGACAGACTTGTCTGGCTACACCTTC.

As for this clonotype: One junction end does not reproduce the germline sequence, and a read error may be involved. The chain carries TRBV7-6 and TRBJ2-3, with 7 positions matching TRBD1. Germline V CDR1 and CDR2: SGHVS, FNYEAQ. This CDR3 spans 15 amino acids. CDR3 coding DNA: TGTGCCGGCAGCTCAAGGGACAGTTCCACAGATACGCAGTATTTT. Amino acid sequence: CAGSSRDSSTDTQYF.

The V call is TRBV20-1, the J call TRBJ2-1; 15 bases align to TRBD2. The CDR3 consists of 19 residues. Germline assignment: CDR1 DFQATT and CDR2 SNEGSKA (reference sequence). J was trimmed by 0 bases and V by 0 bases; bases with no gene match: 6. This chain's CDR3 is CSARESGLAGGSSYNEQFF. CDR3 DNA sequence: TGCAGTGCTAGAGAGTCGGGACTAGCGGGGGGAAGCTCCTACAATGAGCAGTTCTTC.

The rearrangement uses TRBV6-2 or TRBV6-3 and TRBJ1-4; the D is unclear. Germline V lookup: CDR1 MNHEY, CDR2 SVGEGT. V lost 2 bases to trimming and J lost 3 bases, with 13 bases between them. This CDR3 is built from 16 residues. The CDR3 region has the DNA TGTGCCAGCAGTTACCCGACTGGGCCAGCTAATGAAAAACTGTTTTTT. It specifies CASSYPTGPANEKLFF.

The genes are TRBV11-1 and TRBJ1-6; TRBD1 might be the D (5 bases). The CDR3 runs 14 residues. V gave up 4 bases and J gave up 9 bases, with 13 bases separating them. Germline V gene sequence: CDR1 SGHAT, CDR2 FQDESV (reference sequence). The CDR3 nucleotides are TGTGCCAGCAGCTCCCGGACCGGGGCTTCACCCCTCCACTTT. It codes for CASSSRTGASPLHF.

The chain carries TRBV29-1 and TRBJ2-4; TRBD2 matches at 8 bases. The DNA end is more similar to TRBJ2-5, so the J call may be wrong. The CDR3 runs 14 residues. Germline V lookup: CDR1 SQVTM, CDR2 ANQGSEA. CDR3 loop: CSVVGLVGSETQYF. The DNA for the CDR3 is TGCAGCGTTGTGGGACTAGTGGGTAGCGAGACCCAGTACTTC.

This chain connects TRBV7-2 to TRBJ1-1; D possibly corresponds to TRBD1 (5 bases). The germline CDR1 and CDR2 sequences are SGHTA and FQGNSA. V lost 5 bases, J lost 5 bases, and 18 bases lay in between. The CDR3 has 15 residues. The CDR3 here is CASSHRGDPRTEAFF. The CDR3 coding sequence is TGTGCCAGCAGCCACCGAGGGGACCCAAGGACTGAAGCTTTCTTT.

The genes are TRBV20-1 and TRBJ1-2; D uncertain. The germline CDR1 and CDR2 sequences are DFQATT and SNEGSKA (reference sequence). V was trimmed by 3 bases and J by 5 bases, leaving 13 bases between them. The CDR3 sequence is 13 residues long. The CDR3 DNA is TGCAGTGCTAGCATCGGGCGCCGGTATGGCTACACCTTC. Its protein is CSASIGRRYGYTF.

V is TRBV7-6 and J is TRBJ2-5; D gene uncertain. The CDR3 has 13 residues. Looked up from germline, CDR1 is SGHVS and CDR2 is FNYEAQ. V lost 5 bases, J lost 6 bases, and 13 bases lay in between. The CDR3 coding sequence is TGTGCCAGCAGCCCCACAACTCCGAAGACCCAGTACTTC. Amino acids: CASSPTTPKTQYF.

The rearrangement uses TRBV7-2 and TRBJ1-1; no clear D. V lost 5 bases, J lost 10 bases, and 17 bases lay in between. This CDR3 region has 13 residues. Per the germline V gene, CDR1 is SGHTA and CDR2 is FQGNSA. The CDR3 region is CASSPHMEYGAFF. CDR3 sequence (DNA): TGTGCCAGCAGCCCCCATATGGAGTATGGAGCTTTCTTT.

The chain couples TRBV7-2 to TRBJ2-4; D not certain. The assigned J gene may be wrong: the sequence end matches TRBJ2-7 better. The CDR3 contains 14 residues. Germline V gene lookup returns CDR1 SGHTA and CDR2 FQGNSA. The CDR3 sequence: CASSLEGNPYEQYF. CDR3 nucleotide sequence: TGTGCCAGCAGCTTAGAGGGCAACCCCTACGAGCAGTACTTC.

The rearrangement uses TRBV7-2 and TRBJ2-1, with unresolved D. The CDR3 has 15 residues. Trimming left V 1 base short and J 5 bases short, with 12 bases between. The germline CDR1 and CDR2 sequences are SGHTA and FQGNSA. The CDR3 DNA is TGTGCCAGCAGCTTAGGGTCCCTAAGGGACAATGAGCAGTTCTTC. This gives the protein CASSLGSLRDNEQFF.

V usage is TRBV7-2 and J usage is TRBJ2-5; TRBD1 matches at 8 bases. Germline loops: CDR1 SGHTA, CDR2 FQGNSA. The CDR3 is made up of 15 amino acids. The trim removed 5 bases at V and 5 bases at J, leaving 10 bases unmatched. The CDR3 is CASSLGTGLGETQYF. CDR3 DNA: TGTGCCAGCAGCCTTGGGACAGGTCTCGGGGAGACCCAGTACTTC.

On this clonotype: This clone may be a read error of a much larger clone one base away. The chain recombines TRBV24-1 with TRBJ2-3; D remains unclear. Trimming stripped 4 bases from V and 5 bases from J, with 3 bases between. This CDR3 is 11 amino acids long. Germline V CDR1 and CDR2: KGHDR, SFDVKD. This CDR3 reads CATSEGDTQYF. Here the CDR3 DNA reads TGTGCCACCAGTGAAGGAGATACGCAGTATTTT.

This clonotype has only a few counts. The gene calls are TRBV7-8 and TRBJ2-1; TRBD1 or TRBD2 may be the D gene (5 bases each). Between the trimmed V and J ends, which lost 4 bases and 0 bases, there was a span of 16 bases. CDR3 length: 17 residues. Germline assignment: CDR1 SGHVS and CDR2 FQNEAQ. The CDR3 loop reads CASSSRGGQRSYNEQFF. The CDR3 nucleotides are TGTGCCAGCAGCTCCCGGGGCGGGCAGCGCTCCTACAATGAGCAGTTCTTC.

This clonotype was recorded a few times. The rearrangement uses TRBV29-1 and TRBJ2-5, with no clear D. From germline, CDR1 is SQVTM and CDR2 ANQGSEA. The CDR3 sequence is 14 residues long. Deletions cut 6 bases from V and 1 base from J, with 15 bases between. The CDR3 sequence is CSVVRYSAQETQYF. CDR3 in DNA: TGCAGCGTGGTTCGGTATTCTGCCCAAGAGACCCAGTACTTC.

The genes are TRBV20-1 and TRBJ1-2, with D unresolved. The CDR3 has 14 amino acids. Germline V gives CDR1 DFQATT, CDR2 SNEGSKA (reference sequence). The V end lost 5 bases, the J end lost 4 bases, and 17 bases lay between the germline ends. The CDR3 sequence is CSAPDRSRTYGYTF. The CDR3 region has the DNA TGCAGTGCTCCGGACCGGTCCAGGACCTATGGCTACACCTTC.

The rearrangement links TRBV4-1 to TRBJ1-5; D remains ambiguous. Looked up from germline, CDR1 is MGHRA and CDR2 is YSYEKL. Trimming removed 0 bases from V and 5 bases from J, with 11 bases in between. The CDR3 totals 15 residues. Here the CDR3 reads CASSQDGGKDQPQHF. The DNA for the CDR3 is TGCGCCAGCAGCCAAGATGGAGGGAAGGATCAGCCCCAGCATTTT.

CDR3 bases: TGTGCCATCAGCCAACCTATGGTCAACGGGGCCAACCAAGAGACCCAGTACTTC. Translation: CAISQPMVNGANQETQYF. The chain is built from TRBV10-3 and TRBJ2-5; D is possibly TRBD1 or TRBD2 (5 bases each). Germline assignment: CDR1 ENHRY and CDR2 SYGVKD. Trimming took 6 bases from V and 0 from J, leaving 23 bases between them. The CDR3 is 18 amino acids.